This is a list of T cell receptor beta chains from one sample in a study of human T cells and chemical hapten exposure. TCRdb reprocessed the RACE reads via MiXCR and lists one record per CDR3 protein. The sample lists about 300,000 distinct CDR3 sequences, 5.5% occurring once. The sequenced sample was whole blood, obtained in connection with sensitization to the hapten diphenylcyclopropenone (DPC). These receptors were obtained from a young woman with alopecia areata. Some clones in this sample may be carry-over from other donors' samples. Both conserved end residues are part of each CDR3. A D gene is named only where the DNA matches it firmly. A row's size may be missing; if present it is once, few, many or a size class.

CDR3 protein	CDR3 DNA	V gene	J gene	D gene	clone size
CASSLTGVGYGYTF	TGTGCCAGCAGTTTAACAGGTGTCGGTTATGGCTACACCTTC	TRBV27	TRBJ1-2	-	many
CSARDSSRDRMGYTF	TGCAGTGCTAGAGATTCTTCCAGGGACAGAATGGGCTACACCTTC	TRBV20-1	TRBJ1-2	TRBD1	few
CAIRSSYNSPLHF	TGTGCCATTCGCAGCTCCTATAATTCACCCCTCCACTTT	TRBV10-3	TRBJ1-6	-	many
CASSVALDLTQYF	TGTGCCAGCAGCGTAGCTTTGGACCTTACGCAGTATTTT	TRBV9	TRBJ2-3	-	-
CASSSRTATHSYNSPLHF	TGTGCCAGCAGTTCCCGGACAGCCACTCACTCCTATAATTCACCCCTCCACTTT	TRBV27	TRBJ1-6	-	few
CASSGQGSLYRRGYTF	TGTGCCAGCTCTGGACAGGGTAGTTTATATAGGCGTGGCTACACCTTC	TRBV27	TRBJ1-2	TRBD1	few
CASSLTRDRVNTGELFF	TGTGCCAGCAGCTTAACGCGGGACAGGGTGAACACCGGGGAGCTGTTTTTT	TRBV7-3	TRBJ2-2	TRBD1	few
CASSLAIRDSYGYTF	TGTGCCAGCAGCTTAGCGATCCGCGACAGCTATGGCTACACCTTC	TRBV7-2	TRBJ1-2	-	-
CASSLADTSGFFSTDTQYF	TGTGCCAGCAGCTTAGCTGACACTAGCGGGTTCTTTAGCACAGATACGCAGTATTTT	TRBV7-2	TRBJ2-3	TRBD2	few
CASSWFASTDTQYF	TGTGCCAGCAGTTGGTTCGCGTCCACAGATACGCAGTATTTT	TRBV12-3/TRBV12-4	TRBJ2-3	-	many
CASRGALVGFGEQYF	TGCGCCAGCAGAGGGGCACTGGTCGGCTTCGGCGAGCAGTACTTC	TRBV4-1	TRBJ2-7	-	many
CASSTAGNTEAFF	TGTGCCAGCAGCACCGCGGGGAACACTGAAGCTTTCTTT	TRBV21-1	TRBJ1-1	-	many
CSVDGGLSNHEQYF	TGCAGCGTTGACGGAGGACTAAGCAACCACGAGCAGTACTTC	TRBV29-1	TRBJ2-7	-	many
CTILPPVRSGYTF	TGCACCATACTTCCCCCTGTGAGGAGTGGCTACACCTTC	TRBV29-1	TRBJ1-2	-	many
CASRGGLDTGELFF	TGTGCCAGCAGGGGGGGCCTGGACACCGGGGAGCTGTTTTTT	TRBV13	TRBJ2-2	-	many
CASSPGTGTNEKLFF	TGTGCCAGCAGCCCGGGGACAGGGACTAATGAAAAACTGTTTTTT	TRBV11-3	TRBJ1-4	TRBD1	few
CASSYHPTGPHNSPLHF	TGTGCCAGCAGTTACCACCCGACAGGGCCGCATAATTCACCCCTCCACTTT	TRBV6-6	TRBJ1-6	TRBD1	many
CASSLERSRGETQYF	TGCGCCAGCAGCTTGGAACGGAGCAGGGGAGAGACCCAGTACTTC	TRBV5-1	TRBJ2-5	-	many
CASSLARDTDTQYF	TGTGCCAGCAGCTTAGCAAGAGACACAGATACGCAGTATTTT	TRBV7-2	TRBJ2-3	-	few
CSASSGGADTQYF	TGCAGTGCTAGCAGCGGGGGGGCAGATACGCAGTATTTT	TRBV20-1	TRBJ2-3	TRBD2	-
CASSQDYSAGGYSNQPQHF	TGTGCCAGCAGCCAAGATTATAGCGCAGGGGGATATAGCAATCAGCCCCAGCATTTT	TRBV4-2	TRBJ1-5	TRBD1	many
CASSLAGTVADTQYF	TGTGCCAGCAGCTTAGCAGGGACAGTTGCAGATACGCAGTATTTT	TRBV7-9	TRBJ2-3	TRBD1	many
CASSLRAGGIGSGNQPQHF	TGTGCCAGCAGTTTACGGGCAGGGGGTATCGGGAGCGGCAATCAGCCCCAGCATTTT	TRBV12-3/TRBV12-4	TRBJ1-5	TRBD1	few
CASGVKANTEAFF	TGTGCCAGCGGAGTGAAGGCGAACACTGAAGCTTTCTTT	TRBV27	TRBJ1-1	-	few
CASSVDINTEAFF	TGTGCCAGCAGCGTCGACATTAACACTGAAGCTTTCTTT	TRBV9	TRBJ1-1	-	many
CAIGLAGGQSSYNEQFF	TGTGCCATCGGGCTAGCGGGGGGTCAGAGCTCCTACAATGAGCAGTTCTTC	TRBV10-3	TRBJ2-1	TRBD2	-
CASSYPRLNSGRTDTQYF	TGTGCCAGCAGTTACCCCCGTCTTAATAGCGGTCGTACAGATACGCAGTATTTT	TRBV6-2/TRBV6-3	TRBJ2-3	-	many
CASSYRPGQGTEAFF	TGTGCCAGCAGTTACCGACCGGGACAGGGGACTGAAGCTTTCTTT	TRBV6-5	TRBJ1-1	TRBD1	few
CASSYQPISIADTQYF	TGTGCCAGCAGTTACCAGCCTATTTCAATCGCAGATACGCAGTATTTT	TRBV6-5	TRBJ2-3	-	many
CASSSGQGAHEQYF	TGTGCCAGCAGTTCGGGACAGGGGGCCCACGAGCAGTACTTC	TRBV6-2/TRBV6-3	TRBJ2-7	TRBD1	few
CASSLWSGGADTQYF	TGTGCCAGCAGCTTATGGAGCGGGGGGGCCGATACGCAGTATTTT	TRBV7-2	TRBJ2-3	TRBD2	many
CASSQEDTQPQHF	TGCGCCAGCAGCCAAGAAGATACTCAGCCCCAGCATTTT	TRBV4-1	TRBJ1-5	-	few
CASSSAGTYTEAFF	TGTGCCAGCAGCTCCGCCGGGACATACACTGAAGCTTTCTTT	TRBV7-3	TRBJ1-1	-	many
CASSVGVQISTDTQYF	TGTGCCAGCAGCGTAGGTGTCCAGATAAGCACAGATACGCAGTATTTT	TRBV9	TRBJ2-3	-	-
CASSVEVAGMTFF	TGTGCCAGCAGCGTAGAAGTGGCAGGGATGACTTTCTTT	TRBV9	TRBJ1-1	-	-
CASRSTGNEKLFF	TGCGCCAGCAGGTCGACAGGCAATGAAAAACTGTTTTTT	TRBV4-3	TRBJ1-4	-	-
CARDDRAGESGANVLTF	TGTGCCAGGGATGACAGGGCGGGCGAGTCTGGGGCCAACGTCCTGACTTTC	TRBV6-5	TRBJ2-6	TRBD1	-
CASSPTTGAYEQYF	TGTGCCAGCAGTCCCACTACAGGGGCCTACGAGCAGTACTTC	TRBV28	TRBJ2-7	TRBD1	-
CASSRGQATNEKLFF	TGTGCCAGCAGCCGGGGACAAGCAACTAATGAAAAACTGTTTTTT	TRBV14	TRBJ1-4	-	-
CASSLKAGNTEAFF	TGTGCCAGCAGCTTAAAGGCTGGGAACACTGAAGCTTTCTTT	TRBV7-9	TRBJ1-1	-	few
CASSLARGLADTQYF	TGCGCCAGCAGCTTGGCTCGGGGGCTCGCAGATACGCAGTATTTT	TRBV5-1	TRBJ2-3	-	many
CASSSQGARRSPLHF	TGTGCCAGCAGCTCCCAGGGGGCTAGACGTTCACCCCTCCACTTT	TRBV5-4	TRBJ1-6	TRBD1	few
CASSLVKLSNSPLHF	TGTGCCAGCAGCTTAGTCAAACTCAGTAATTCACCCCTCCACTTT	TRBV7-9	TRBJ1-6	-	many
CASSLVGTGGIMATNEKLFF	TGCGCCAGCAGCTTGGTAGGGACAGGGGGGATAATGGCAACTAATGAAAAACTGTTTTTT	TRBV5-1	TRBJ1-4	TRBD1	-
CASSREPTGNSPLHF	TGTGCCAGCAGCCGAGAGCCTACTGGGAATTCACCCCTCCACTTT	TRBV3-1	TRBJ1-6	-	few
CATSDSPTGRGSPLHF	TGTGCCACCAGTGATTCTCCGACAGGGCGAGGTTCACCCCTCCACTTT	TRBV24-1	TRBJ1-6	TRBD1	-
CATSGQTSSNQPQHF	TGTGCCACCAGCGGTCAAACTAGCAGCAATCAGCCCCAGCATTTT	TRBV15	TRBJ1-5	-	-
CSATLYLAGGRTQYF	TGCAGTGCTACATTGTACCTAGCGGGGGGACGGACCCAGTACTTC	TRBV20-1	TRBJ2-5	TRBD2	-
CASSLGVGEKLFF	TGTGCCAGCAGCTTAGGTGTGGGTGAAAAACTGTTTTTT	TRBV11-2	TRBJ1-4	-	few
CASSLSETGWSGELFF	TGTGCCAGCAGTTTGAGTGAGACAGGGTGGTCCGGGGAGCTGTTTTTT	TRBV12-3/TRBV12-4	TRBJ2-2	TRBD1	-
CAISETFVGNTIYF	TGTGCCATCAGTGAAACGTTTGTGGGAAACACCATATATTTT	TRBV10-3	TRBJ1-3	-	many
CSARNPRLVNEQFF	TGCAGTGCTAGAAATCCGCGCCTAGTCAATGAGCAGTTCTTC	TRBV20-1	TRBJ2-1	-	many
CASSPPSFPRDRGYGYTF	TGTGCCAGCTCACCACCGAGTTTTCCCCGGGACAGGGGCTATGGCTACACCTTC	TRBV18	TRBJ1-2	TRBD1	-
CASTRRAGTDTQYF	TGTGCCAGCACCCGACGCGCGGGCACAGATACGCAGTATTTT	TRBV12-3/TRBV12-4	TRBJ2-3	-	many
CASSSPGRSNYGYTF	TGTGCCAGCAGCTCCCCGGGACGGAGTAACTATGGCTACACCTTC	TRBV7-8	TRBJ1-2	-	many
CASSPQGGQGGYQPQHF	TGTGCCAGCAGCCCACAAGGGGGACAGGGAGGTTATCAGCCCCAGCATTTT	TRBV7-6	TRBJ1-5	TRBD1	few
CASGAGINEKLFF	TGTGCCAGCGGGGCCGGGATTAATGAAAAACTGTTTTTT	TRBV7-2	TRBJ1-4	-	few
CASGTWDNSYEQYF	TGTGCCAGCGGGACCTGGGACAACTCCTACGAGCAGTACTTC	TRBV7-2	TRBJ2-7	-	few